Presented here are 25 T cell receptor beta chains from one specimen sequenced in a study of control samples from healthy donors and cancer patients. Some clones are missing from TCRdb's copy, which holds only in-frame ones; the method was immunoSEQ multiplex PCR. The table shows around 200,000 clones, with over 85% occurring only once. Sequencing was performed on blood. The origin of the receptors is a man aged 18-30 years in good health.

The V and J genes are TRBV4-2 and TRBJ2-1; TRBD2 matches 8 bases. Germline values: CDR1 LGHNA, CDR2 YNFKEQ. V was clipped by 0 bases and J by 4 bases; unmatched bases: 8. The CDR3 contains 17 residues. Here the CDR3 DNA reads TGTGCCAGCAGCCAAGAGGGCGACGGGGGGGATTACAATGAGCAGTTCTTC. It translates to CASSQEGDGGDYNEQFF.

The rearrangement uses TRBV5-1 and TRBJ1-2; 9 bases agree with TRBD1. Trimming cost V 4 bases and J 3 bases; bases outside gene matches: 7. The CDR3 contains 15 residues. Germline-derived CDR1 and CDR2 are SGHRS and YFSETQ. The CDR3 nucleotides are TGCGCCAGCAGCAGGTGGTGGACAGGGGACTATGGCTACACCTTC. Translated, it gives CASSRWWTGDYGYTF.

The chain joins TRBV19 to TRBJ1-5, with 7 bases lining up with TRBD1. Trimming removed 4 bases from V and 3 bases from J; junction bases left unmatched: 3. The germline CDR1 and CDR2 sequences are LNHDA and SQIVND (reference sequence). The CDR3 is made up of 14 amino acids. The DNA for the CDR3 is TGTGCCAGTAGTAGGGACAGTCCCAATCAGCCCCAGCATTTT. It yields the protein CASSRDSPNQPQHF.

This clone was picked up one time. The chain has TRBV6-5 and TRBJ1-2; D possibly corresponds to TRBD1 (5 bases). This CDR3 has 12 residues. Germline V gene sequence: CDR1 MNHEY, CDR2 SVGAGI. V dropped 8 bases and J dropped 7 bases, with 14 bases sitting between them. This chain's CDR3 is CASVGPGSGYTF. CDR3 DNA: TGTGCCAGCGTTGGGCCAGGGTCTGGCTACACCTTC.

The V gene is TRBV5-1, the J gene TRBJ1-1; TRBD1 might be the D (5 bases). There are 16 residues in the CDR3. Trimming took off 1 base at V and 3 bases at J, with 16 bases between the two ends. CDR1 SGHRS and CDR2 YFSETQ come from the germline V gene. CDR3 DNA: TGCGCCAGCAGCTTGAGGGCGGATTGGGGGGACACTGAAGCTTTCTTT. This sequence encodes CASSLRADWGDTEAFF. Using reference TRBV5-1 and TRBJ1-1 for the parts outside the CDR3, the full variable domain is KAGVTQTPRYLIKTRGQQVTLSCSPISGHRSVSWYQQTPGQGLQFLFEYFSETQRNKGNFPGRFSGRQFSNSRSEMNVSTLELGDSALYLCASSLRADWGDTEAFFGQGTRLTVV.

The chain joins TRBV4-2 to TRBJ1-4; tentative D call: TRBD1 (6 bases). Trimming cost V 5 bases and J 4 bases, with 20 bases left between them. This CDR3 contains 17 residues. Germline CDR1 is LGHNA and CDR2 is YNFKEQ. In DNA, the CDR3 is TGTGCCAGCAGCACAACCGGGACAAGTTGGGGTAATGAAAAACTGTTTTTT. Translated, it gives CASSTTGTSWGNEKLFF.

The chain couples TRBV30 to TRBJ1-6; maybe TRBD1 (6 bases). V lost 2 bases and J 0 bases, leaving 14 bases between the germline ends. Looked up from germline, CDR1 is GTSNPN and CDR2 is SVGIG (reference sequence). CDR3 length: 17 residues. The CDR3 coding sequence is TGTGCCTGGAGTTCCCAGGGGAAGAGCTCCTATAATTCACCCCTCCACTTT. This translates into CAWSSQGKSSYNSPLHF.

V gene TRBV28 combines with J gene TRBJ1-3; 8 positions match TRBD1. The germline V gene has CDR1 MDHEN and CDR2 SYDVKM. V gave up 6 bases and J gave up 0 bases; unmatched junction bases: 7. The length of the CDR3 is 16 residues. The CDR3 DNA reads as TGTGCCAGCAGCCCTACAGACAGGGGCTCTGGAAACACCATATATTTT. Translation: CASSPTDRGSGNTIYF.

This chain joins TRBV6-5 and TRBJ2-7; D unresolved. V was trimmed by 0 bases and J by 2 bases, leaving 11 bases between them. The CDR3 totals 15 residues. The V gene's germline CDR1 is MNHEY and CDR2 SVGAGI. In DNA form, the CDR3 reads TGTGCCAGCAGTTACTCGGGCATACCCACCTACGAGCAGTACTTC. Amino acid sequence: CASSYSGIPTYEQYF.

J is TRBJ2-1 and V is TRBV12-3 or TRBV12-4; 10 nucleotides align to TRBD1. The CDR3 loop spans 12 amino acids. V lost 5 bases, J lost 14 bases, and 6 bases stayed unmatched. CDR3 DNA sequence: TGTGCCAGCAGTGACAGGGGGCAGGTGAAGTTCTTC. Translated, it gives CASSDRGQVKFF.

The CDR3 loop is CATTLNDAYNEQFF. In DNA, the CDR3 is TGTGCCACCACACTGAATGACGCCTACAATGAGCAGTTCTTC. J is TRBJ2-1 and V is TRBV6-6; D is uncertain. Germline V gene sequence: CDR1 MNHNY, CDR2 SVGAGI (reference sequence). The CDR3 has 14 residues. V lost 10 bases and J 2 bases, leaving 15 bases between the germline ends.

V and J are TRBV4-1 and TRBJ1-1, with TRBD1 matching over 7 bases. Losses at the gene ends were 2 bases for V and 4 bases for J; bases not matched to a gene: 13. Per germline, CDR1 MGHRA and CDR2 YSYEKL. CDR3 length: 17 amino acids. DNA of the CDR3: TGCGCCAGCAGCCAAAGTTCCAGGGGGTCCTTAGCCACTGAAGCTTTCTTT. Its translation: CASSQSSRGSLATEAFF.

This clone appeared a few times. The V and J genes are TRBV4-1 and TRBJ2-3; the D call may be TRBD1 or TRBD2 (6 bases each). The CDR3 consists of 19 residues. Germline loops: CDR1 MGHRA, CDR2 YSYEKL. The V end was cut by 5 bases, the J end by 1 base, with 25 bases between. CDR3 loop: CASSTSDFGGWGGTDTQYF. The CDR3 nucleotides are TGCGCCAGCAGCACAAGCGATTTCGGGGGCTGGGGCGGCACAGATACGCAGTATTTT.

Turning to this clone: Compared with germline, one end of the junction differs, possibly owing to a read error. The chain uses TRBV20-1 and TRBJ1-1; D uncertain. The germline V gene has CDR1 DFQATT and CDR2 SNEGSKA (reference sequence). The CDR3 spans 11 residues. Written as DNA, the CDR3 is TGCAGTGCTAACAAATTTGCGCAGGCGGACTTT. As protein: CSANKFAQADF.

This rearrangement joins TRBV30 to TRBJ1-6; TRBD1 might be the D (6 bases). Trimming removed 0 bases at V and 5 bases at J, with 11 bases between. The CDR3 extends over 15 amino acids. Germline V gene sequence: CDR1 GTSNPN, CDR2 SVGIG (reference sequence). CDR3 in DNA: TGTGCCTGGAGTGTACAGGACAGTGATAATTCACCCCTCCACTTT. Its translation: CAWSVQDSDNSPLHF. Combining the CDR3 with reference TRBV30 and TRBJ1-6 gives the whole variable domain SQTIHQWPATLVQPVGSPLSLECTVEGTSNPNLYWYRQAAGRGLQLLFYSVGIGQISSEVPQNLSASRPQDRQFILSSKKLLLSDSGFYLCAWSVQDSDNSPLHFGNGTRLTVT.

The gene calls are TRBV24-1 and TRBJ2-2; TRBD2 matches at 12 bases. V shed 7 bases, J shed 4 bases, and the junction held 6 bases outside the gene matches. Per germline, CDR1 KGHDR and CDR2 SFDVKD. This CDR3 spans 16 amino acids. CDR3 loop: CATSLTSGGPTGELFF. In DNA, the CDR3 is TGTGCCACCAGCCTTACTAGCGGGGGGCCCACCGGGGAGCTGTTTTTT.

V is TRBV12-5 and J is TRBJ2-3; 8 bases map to TRBD1. The CDR3 has 12 residues. V was clipped by 6 bases and J by 14 bases; unmatched bases: 10. CDR1 LGHNT and CDR2 FRNRAP come from the germline V gene. DNA for the CDR3: TGTGCTAGTGGCGGACCAGGGGGCCCCGGGTATTTT. Translated: CASGGPGGPGYF. Full variable domain (outside the CDR3, taken from reference TRBV12-5 and TRBJ2-3): DARVTQTPRHKVTEMGQEVTMRCQPILGHNTVFWYRQTMMQGLELLAYFRNRAPLDDSGMPKDRFSAEMPDATLATLKIQPSEPRDSAVYFCASGGPGGPGYFGPGTRLTVL.

This clone has just one count. This chain connects TRBV5-1 to TRBJ2-3; D perhaps matches TRBD2 (5 bases). The germline gives CDR1 SGHRS, CDR2 YFSETQ. The CDR3 contains 16 residues. V lost 3 bases to trimming and J lost 2 bases, with 16 bases between them. The CDR3 here is CASSSKAGVNTDTQYF. The CDR3 nucleotides read TGCGCCAGCAGCTCTAAGGCCGGGGTCAACACAGATACGCAGTATTTT.

V usage is TRBV7-8 and J usage is TRBJ2-5, with D perhaps TRBD1 (5 bases). The germline V gene has CDR1 SGHVS and CDR2 FQNEAQ. This CDR3 is 17 amino acids long. V gave up 5 bases and J gave up 1 base, with 20 bases separating them. CDR3 bases: TGTGCCAGCAGCCCCTATAGGGTTTTCGACAGCCAAGAGACCCAGTACTTC. Translated: CASSPYRVFDSQETQYF. The entire variable domain, with the rest obtained from reference TRBV7-8 and TRBJ2-5, is as follows: GAGVSQSPRYKVAKRGQDVALRCDPISGHVSLFWYQQALGQGPEFLTYFQNEAQLDKSGLPSDRFFAERPEGSVSTLKIQRTQQEDSAVYLCASSPYRVFDSQETQYFGPGTRLLVL.

The V and J genes are TRBV24-1 and TRBJ2-1, with 12 bases fitting TRBD2. CDR1 is KGHDR, CDR2 SFDVKD, per germline. This CDR3 has 14 residues. Trimming at V came to 10 bases and at J to 8 bases, leaving 8 bases not matched to a gene. In DNA form, the CDR3 reads TGTGCCACGTCTAGCGGGGGGGCGATCGATGAGCAGTTCTTC. Its translation is CATSSGGAIDEQFF.

The V call is TRBV6-5, the J call TRBJ1-1; 7 positions match TRBD1. The V and J ends lost 8 bases and 3 bases, in that order; junction bases with no gene match: 9. CDR1 MNHEY and CDR2 SVGAGI come from the germline V gene. CDR3 length equals 14 residues. In nucleotides, the CDR3 is TGTGCCAGCCACAGGGGCAGGGCGTACACTGAAGCTTTCTTT. It translates to CASHRGRAYTEAFF.

The chain employs TRBV6-6 and TRBJ1-6; 7 bases agree with TRBD1. Per germline, CDR1 MNHNY and CDR2 SVGAGI (reference sequence). The CDR3 is 16 residues long. The ends lost 5 bases at V and 9 bases at J; junction bases unmatched: 13. The CDR3 DNA reads TGTGCCAGCAGTAAATCGACAGGGTTGGTTACTTCACCCCTCCACTTT. The encoded protein is CASSKSTGLVTSPLHF.

This sequence joins TRBV24-1 and TRBJ2-3; tentatively, D is TRBD1 (5 bases). From germline, CDR1 is KGHDR and CDR2 SFDVKD. The CDR3 totals 13 residues. Between the trimmed V and J ends, which lost 9 bases and 2 bases, there was a span of 11 bases. The CDR3 here is CATGAEPTDTQYF. In DNA form, the CDR3 reads TGTGCCACCGGGGCCGAACCCACAGATACGCAGTATTTT.

The chain joins TRBV19 to TRBJ1-2; no definite D call. Germline assignment: CDR1 LNHDA and CDR2 SQIVND (reference sequence). CDR3 length: 11 amino acids. The germline V and J ends were trimmed by 7 bases and 6 bases, with 9 bases remaining between them. This CDR3 is CASKQIDGYTF. CDR3 DNA: TGTGCCAGTAAACAGATAGATGGCTACACCTTC.

CDR3 residues: CASSPFLTHANSPLHF. CDR3 nucleotide sequence: TGTGCCAGCAGCCCATTCTTGACACATGCTAATTCACCCCTCCACTTT. The chain couples TRBV7-9 to TRBJ1-6, with no clear D. Germline lookup yields CDR1 SEHNR and CDR2 FQNEAQ (reference sequence). The CDR3 length is 16 residues. V lost 5 bases, J lost 6 bases, and 17 bases lay in between.